Reported below is one T cell receptor beta chain. The naive CD8 population came from CD45RO-negative cells selected for CCR7, without terminally differentiated effector memory CD45RA+ cells. The sample originates from a study of shared clonotypes between healthy human individuals. Each cell subset's genomic DNA was divided evenly among several immunoSEQ plates. TCRdb keeps only in-frame clones here, not all; method: immunoSEQ multiplex PCR. Altogether about 680,000 clones are present, roughly 94% being singletons, with the ten largest covering nearly 25%. This CDR3 is built from 13 residues. Trimming removed 5 bases at V and 10 bases at J, with 15 bases between. Per the germline V gene, CDR1 is SGHTA and CDR2 is FQGNSA.

The specimen was naive CD8+ T cells sorted from blood. The clonotype comes from a man aged 25 to 45 in good health. This chain uses TRBV7-2 with TRBJ2-1; D possibly corresponds to TRBD2 (6 bases). DNA for the CDR3: TGTGCCAGCAGCACGACGTTGGAGGGGGAGCAGTTCTTC. It codes for CASSTTLEGEQFF. Based on the CDR3 plus reference TRBV7-2 and TRBJ2-1, the full variable domain is GAGVSQSPSNKVTEKGKDVELRCDPISGHTALYWYRQSLGQGLEFLIYFQGNSAPDKSGLPSDRFSAERTGGSVSTLTIQRTQQEDSAVYLCASSTTLEGEQFFGPGTRLTVL.